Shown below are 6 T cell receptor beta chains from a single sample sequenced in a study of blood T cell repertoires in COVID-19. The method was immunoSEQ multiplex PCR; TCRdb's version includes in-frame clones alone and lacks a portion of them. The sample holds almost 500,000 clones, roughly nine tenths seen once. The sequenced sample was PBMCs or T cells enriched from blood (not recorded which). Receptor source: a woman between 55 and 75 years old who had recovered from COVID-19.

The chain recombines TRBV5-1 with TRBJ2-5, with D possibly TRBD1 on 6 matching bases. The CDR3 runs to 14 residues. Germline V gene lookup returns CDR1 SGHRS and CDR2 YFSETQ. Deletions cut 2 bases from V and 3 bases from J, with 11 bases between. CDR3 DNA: TGCGCCAGCAGCTTTTATTCAGGGGAAGAGACCCAGTACTTC. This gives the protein CASSFYSGEETQYF.

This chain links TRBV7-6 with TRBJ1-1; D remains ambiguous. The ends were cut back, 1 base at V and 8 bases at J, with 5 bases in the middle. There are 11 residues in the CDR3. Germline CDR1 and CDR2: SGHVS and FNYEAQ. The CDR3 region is CASSLGREAFF. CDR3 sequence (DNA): TGTGCCAGCAGCTTAGGGAGGGAAGCTTTCTTT.

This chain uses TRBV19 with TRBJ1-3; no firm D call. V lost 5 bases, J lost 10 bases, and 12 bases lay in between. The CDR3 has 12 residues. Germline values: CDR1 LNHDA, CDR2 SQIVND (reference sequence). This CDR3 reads CASSSTLGTIYF. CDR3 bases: TGTGCCAGTAGTTCCACCCTCGGGACCATATATTTT.

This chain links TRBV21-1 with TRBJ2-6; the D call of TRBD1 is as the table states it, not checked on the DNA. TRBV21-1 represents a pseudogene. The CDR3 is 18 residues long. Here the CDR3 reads CASSKCRTGDSGANVLTF. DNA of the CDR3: TGTGCCAGCAGCAAATGTAGGACAGGGGACTCTGGGGCCAACGTCCTGACTTTC.

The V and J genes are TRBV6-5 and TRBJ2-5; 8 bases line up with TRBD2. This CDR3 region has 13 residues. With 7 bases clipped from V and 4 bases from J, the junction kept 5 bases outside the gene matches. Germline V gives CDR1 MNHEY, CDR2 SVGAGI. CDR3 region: CASMRGLGETQYF. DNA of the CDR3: TGTGCCAGCATGAGGGGACTAGGAGAGACCCAGTACTTC.

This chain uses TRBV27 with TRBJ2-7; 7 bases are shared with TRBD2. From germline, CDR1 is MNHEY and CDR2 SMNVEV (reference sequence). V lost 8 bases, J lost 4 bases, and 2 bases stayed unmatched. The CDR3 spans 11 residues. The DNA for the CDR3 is TGTGCCAGCGGGGGGGGTTACGAGCAGTACTTC. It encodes CASGGGYEQYF.